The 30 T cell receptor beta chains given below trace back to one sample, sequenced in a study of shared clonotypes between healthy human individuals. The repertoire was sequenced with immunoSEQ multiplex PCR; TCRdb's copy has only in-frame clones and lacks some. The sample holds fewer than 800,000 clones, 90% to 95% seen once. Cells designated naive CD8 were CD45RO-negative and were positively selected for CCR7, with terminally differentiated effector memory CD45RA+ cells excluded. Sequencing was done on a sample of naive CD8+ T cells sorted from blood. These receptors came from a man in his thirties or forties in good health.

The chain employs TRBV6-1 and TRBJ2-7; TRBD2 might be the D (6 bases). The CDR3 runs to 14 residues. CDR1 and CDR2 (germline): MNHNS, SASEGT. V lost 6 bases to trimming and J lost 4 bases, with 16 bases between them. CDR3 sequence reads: CASSLDPRGYEQYF. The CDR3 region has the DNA TGTGCCAGCAGCCTGGACCCTCGGGGGTACGAGCAGTACTTC.

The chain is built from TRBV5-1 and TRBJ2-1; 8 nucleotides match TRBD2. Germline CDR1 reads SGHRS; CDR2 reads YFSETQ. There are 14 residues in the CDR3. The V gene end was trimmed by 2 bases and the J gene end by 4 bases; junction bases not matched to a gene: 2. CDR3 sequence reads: CASSFEREYNEQFF. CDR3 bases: TGCGCCAGCAGCTTCGAGCGGGAGTACAATGAGCAGTTCTTC.

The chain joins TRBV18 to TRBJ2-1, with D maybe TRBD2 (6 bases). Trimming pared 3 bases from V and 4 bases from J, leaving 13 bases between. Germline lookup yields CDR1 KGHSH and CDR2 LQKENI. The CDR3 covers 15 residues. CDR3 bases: TGTGCCAGCTCACCCCGGGACTCAAGATACAATGAGCAGTTCTTC. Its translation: CASSPRDSRYNEQFF.

CDR3 DNA sequence: TGTGCCAGCAGCTTATCCTTACAGGCGGACACTGAAGCTTTCTTT. The encoded protein is CASSLSLQADTEAFF. This chain joins TRBV11-2 and TRBJ1-1, with D possibly matching TRBD1 (5 bases). Looked up from germline, CDR1 is SGHAT and CDR2 is FQNNGV. This CDR3 region has 15 residues. With 2 bases removed from V and 3 bases from J, the gap between germline ends came to 13 bases. The variable domain in full, with the rest retrieved from reference TRBV11-2 and TRBJ1-1, is EAGVAQSPRYKIIEKRQSVAFWCNPISGHATLYWYQQILGQGPKLLIQFQNNGVVDDSQLPKDRFSAERLKGVDSTLKIQPAKLEDSAVYLCASSLSLQADTEAFFGQGTRLTVV.

CDR3 sequence reads: CASSGTDRAGLYEQYF. The CDR3 DNA follows: TGTGCCAGCAGCGGGACCGACAGGGCCGGACTCTACGAGCAGTACTTC. V and J are TRBV7-9 and TRBJ2-7; the match to TRBD1 covers 7 bases. With V trimmed by 5 bases and J by 3 bases, 13 bases remained unmatched. The V gene's germline CDR1 is SEHNR and CDR2 FQNEAQ (reference sequence). CDR3 length: 16 residues. Complete variable domain (other parts from reference TRBV7-9 and TRBJ2-7): DTGVSQNPRHKITKRGQNVTFRCDPISEHNRLYWYRQTLGQGPEFLTYFQNEAQLEKSRLLSDRFSAERPKGSFSTLEIQRTEQGDSAMYLCASSGTDRAGLYEQYFGPGTRLTVT.

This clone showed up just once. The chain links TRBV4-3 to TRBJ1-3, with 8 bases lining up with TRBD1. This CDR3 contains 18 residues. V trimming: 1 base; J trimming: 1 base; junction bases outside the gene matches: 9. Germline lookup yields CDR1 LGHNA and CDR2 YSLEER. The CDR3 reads CASSQGRPTGDSGNTIYF. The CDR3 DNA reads TGCGCCAGCAGCCAAGGGCGGCCGACAGGGGATTCTGGAAACACCATATATTTT.

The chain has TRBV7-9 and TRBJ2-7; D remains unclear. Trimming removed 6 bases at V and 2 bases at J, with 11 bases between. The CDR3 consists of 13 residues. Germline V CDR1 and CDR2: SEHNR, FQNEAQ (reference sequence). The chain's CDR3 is CASRSARTYEQYF. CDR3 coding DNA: TGTGCCAGCAGGTCAGCGAGAACCTACGAGCAGTACTTC.

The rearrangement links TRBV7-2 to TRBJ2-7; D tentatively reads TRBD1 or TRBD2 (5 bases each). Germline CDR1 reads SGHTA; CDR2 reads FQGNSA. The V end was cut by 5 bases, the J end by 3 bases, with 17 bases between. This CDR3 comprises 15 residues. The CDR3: CASSPIGTRNYEQYF. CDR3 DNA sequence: TGTGCCAGCAGCCCCATCGGGACCAGGAACTACGAGCAGTACTTC.

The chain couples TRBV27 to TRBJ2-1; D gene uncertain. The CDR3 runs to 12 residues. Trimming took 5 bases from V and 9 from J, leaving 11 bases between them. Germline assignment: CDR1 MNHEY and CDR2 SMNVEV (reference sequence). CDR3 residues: CASSPPPGEQFF. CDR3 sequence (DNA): TGTGCCAGCAGTCCCCCACCTGGTGAGCAGTTCTTC.

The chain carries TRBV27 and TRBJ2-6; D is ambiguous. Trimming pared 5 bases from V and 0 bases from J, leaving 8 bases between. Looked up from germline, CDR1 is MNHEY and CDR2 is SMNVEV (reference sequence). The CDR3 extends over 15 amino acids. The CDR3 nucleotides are TGTGCCAGCAGTCCGGGTGCCTCTGGGGCCAACGTCCTGACTTTC. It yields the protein CASSPGASGANVLTF.

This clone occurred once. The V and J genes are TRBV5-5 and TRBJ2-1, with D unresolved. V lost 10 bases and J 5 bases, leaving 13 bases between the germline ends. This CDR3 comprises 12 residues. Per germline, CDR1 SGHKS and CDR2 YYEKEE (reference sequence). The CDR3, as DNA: TGTGCCTGCGATCGTGCGCACAATGAGCAGTTCTTC. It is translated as CACDRAHNEQFF.

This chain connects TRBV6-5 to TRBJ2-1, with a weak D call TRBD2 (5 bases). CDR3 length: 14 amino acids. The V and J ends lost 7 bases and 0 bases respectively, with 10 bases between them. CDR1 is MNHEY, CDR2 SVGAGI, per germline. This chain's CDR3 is CASTQGGSYNEQFF. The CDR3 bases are TGTGCCAGCACCCAAGGAGGCTCCTACAATGAGCAGTTCTTC.

CDR3 residues: CASSSNPGLNEQFF. CDR3 DNA sequence: TGTGCCAGCAGTTCGAACCCAGGACTGAATGAGCAGTTCTTC. The chain uses TRBV6-5 and TRBJ2-1, with D possibly matching TRBD2 (5 bases). CDR3 length: 14 amino acids. Trimming cost V 4 bases and J 7 bases, with 14 bases left between them. Germline CDR1 MNHEY, CDR2 SVGAGI.

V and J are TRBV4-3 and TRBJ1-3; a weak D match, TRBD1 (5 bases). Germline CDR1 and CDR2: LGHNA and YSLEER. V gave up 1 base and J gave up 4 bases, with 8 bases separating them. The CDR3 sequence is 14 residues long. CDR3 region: CASSQAGPGNTIYF. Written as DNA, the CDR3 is TGCGCCAGCAGCCAAGCAGGGCCAGGAAACACCATATATTTT.

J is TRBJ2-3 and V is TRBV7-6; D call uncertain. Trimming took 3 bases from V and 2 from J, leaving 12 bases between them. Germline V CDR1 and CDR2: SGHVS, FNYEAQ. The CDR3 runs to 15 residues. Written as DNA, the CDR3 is TGTGCCAGCAGCTTGACAATTGGGGTCACAGATACGCAGTATTTT. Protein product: CASSLTIGVTDTQYF.

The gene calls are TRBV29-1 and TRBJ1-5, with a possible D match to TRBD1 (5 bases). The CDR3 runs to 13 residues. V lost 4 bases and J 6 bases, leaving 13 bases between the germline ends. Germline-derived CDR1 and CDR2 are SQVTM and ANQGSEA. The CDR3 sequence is CSVGQGAGQPQHF. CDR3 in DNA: TGCAGCGTTGGTCAGGGCGCGGGTCAGCCCCAGCATTTT.

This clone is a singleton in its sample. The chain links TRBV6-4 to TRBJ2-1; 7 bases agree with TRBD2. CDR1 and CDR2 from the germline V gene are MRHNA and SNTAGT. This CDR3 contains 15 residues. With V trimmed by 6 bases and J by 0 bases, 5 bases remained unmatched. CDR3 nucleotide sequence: TGTGCCAGCAGCCTGAGCGGGACCTCCTACAATGAGCAGTTCTTC. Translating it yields CASSLSGTSYNEQFF.

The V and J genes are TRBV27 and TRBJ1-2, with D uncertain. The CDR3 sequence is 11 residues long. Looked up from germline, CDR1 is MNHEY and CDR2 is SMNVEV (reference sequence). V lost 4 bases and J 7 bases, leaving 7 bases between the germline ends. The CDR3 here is CASSSYLGYTF. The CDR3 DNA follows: TGTGCCAGCAGTTCCTATCTTGGCTACACCTTC.

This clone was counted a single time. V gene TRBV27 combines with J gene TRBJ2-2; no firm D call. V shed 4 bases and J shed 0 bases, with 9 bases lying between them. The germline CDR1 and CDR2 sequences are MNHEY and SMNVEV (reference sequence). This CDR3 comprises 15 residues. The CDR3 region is CASSWVRSNTGELFF. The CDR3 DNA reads TGTGCCAGCAGTTGGGTCCGTTCGAACACCGGGGAGCTGTTTTTT.

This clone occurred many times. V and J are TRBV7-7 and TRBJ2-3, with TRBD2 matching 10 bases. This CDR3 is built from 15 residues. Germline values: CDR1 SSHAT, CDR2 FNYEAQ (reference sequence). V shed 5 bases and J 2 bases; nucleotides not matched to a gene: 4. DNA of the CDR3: TGTGCCAGCAGCCAGGGACTAGCGAACACAGATACGCAGTATTTT. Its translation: CASSQGLANTDTQYF.

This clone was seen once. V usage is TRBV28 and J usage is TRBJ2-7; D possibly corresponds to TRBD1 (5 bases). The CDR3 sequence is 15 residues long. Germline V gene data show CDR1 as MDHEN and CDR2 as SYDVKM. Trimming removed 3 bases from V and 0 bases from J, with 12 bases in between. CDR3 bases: TGTGCCAGCAGTTTGTTAGGGGAATTCTCCTACGAGCAGTACTTC. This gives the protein CASSLLGEFSYEQYF.

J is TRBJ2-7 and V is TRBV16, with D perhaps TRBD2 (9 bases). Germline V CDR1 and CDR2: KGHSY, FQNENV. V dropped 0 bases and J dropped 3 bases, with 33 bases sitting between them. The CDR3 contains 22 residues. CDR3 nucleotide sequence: TGTGCCAGCAGCCAATCAGGGACAGGATTCGGGCCTAGCGGGAATCGGGGCTACGAGCAGTACTTC. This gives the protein CASSQSGTGFGPSGNRGYEQYF.

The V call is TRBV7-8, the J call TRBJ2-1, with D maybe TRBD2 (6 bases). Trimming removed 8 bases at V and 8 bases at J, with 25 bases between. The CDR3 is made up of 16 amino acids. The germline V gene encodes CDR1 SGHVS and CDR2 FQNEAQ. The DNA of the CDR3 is TGTGCCAGCTCCCCCGGGGCGGGGTTAGCTCGGGATGAGCAGTTCTTC. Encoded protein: CASSPGAGLARDEQFF.

CDR3 in DNA: TGCGCCAGCAGCCAAGGCAACCCAGGGGCCGATCCTAACTATGGCTACACCTTC. Protein: CASSQGNPGADPNYGYTF. The V and J genes are TRBV4-1 and TRBJ1-2, with a weak D call TRBD1 (6 bases). From germline, CDR1 is MGHRA and CDR2 YSYEKL. Trimming removed 1 base from V and 0 bases from J, with 18 bases in between. The CDR3 contains 18 residues.

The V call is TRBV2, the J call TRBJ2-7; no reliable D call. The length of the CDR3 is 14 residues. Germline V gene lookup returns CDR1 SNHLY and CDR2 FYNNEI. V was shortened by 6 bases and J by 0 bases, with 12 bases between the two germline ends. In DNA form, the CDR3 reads TGTGCCAGCAGGCCGACGGTTAGCTCCTACGAGCAGTACTTC. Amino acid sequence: CASRPTVSSYEQYF. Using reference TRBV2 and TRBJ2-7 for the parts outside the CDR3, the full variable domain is EPEVTQTPSHQVTQMGQEVILRCVPISNHLYFYWYRQILGQKVEFLVSFYNNEISEKSEIFDDQFSVERPDGSNFTLKIRSTKLEDSAMYFCASRPTVSSYEQYFGPGTRLTVT.

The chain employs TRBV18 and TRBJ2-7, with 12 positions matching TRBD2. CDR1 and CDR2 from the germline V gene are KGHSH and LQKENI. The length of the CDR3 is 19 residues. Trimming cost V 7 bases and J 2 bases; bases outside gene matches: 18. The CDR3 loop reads CASFGSRTSGIKTTYEQYF. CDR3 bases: TGTGCCAGCTTCGGCTCCCGGACTAGCGGGATAAAAACCACCTACGAGCAGTACTTC.

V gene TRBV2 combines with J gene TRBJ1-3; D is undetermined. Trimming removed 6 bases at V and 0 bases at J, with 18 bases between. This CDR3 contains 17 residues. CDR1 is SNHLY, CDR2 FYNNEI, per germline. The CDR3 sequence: CASRENPGTNSGNTIYF. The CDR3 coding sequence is TGTGCCAGCAGAGAAAACCCTGGCACCAACTCTGGAAACACCATATATTTT.

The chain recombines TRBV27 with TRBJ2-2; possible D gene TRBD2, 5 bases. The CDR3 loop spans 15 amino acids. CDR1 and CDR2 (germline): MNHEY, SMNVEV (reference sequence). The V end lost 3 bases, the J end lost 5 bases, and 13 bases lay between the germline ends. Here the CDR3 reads CASSFTSLRTGELFF. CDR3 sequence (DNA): TGTGCCAGCAGTTTTACTAGTTTGAGGACCGGGGAGCTGTTTTTT.

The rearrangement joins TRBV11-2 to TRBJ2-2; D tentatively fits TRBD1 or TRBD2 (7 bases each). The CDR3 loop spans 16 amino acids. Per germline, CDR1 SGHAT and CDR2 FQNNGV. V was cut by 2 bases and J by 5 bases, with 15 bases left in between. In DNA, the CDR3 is TGTGCCAGCAGCTTAAGGGAGGGGGCCGGAACCGGGGAGCTGTTTTTT. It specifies CASSLREGAGTGELFF.

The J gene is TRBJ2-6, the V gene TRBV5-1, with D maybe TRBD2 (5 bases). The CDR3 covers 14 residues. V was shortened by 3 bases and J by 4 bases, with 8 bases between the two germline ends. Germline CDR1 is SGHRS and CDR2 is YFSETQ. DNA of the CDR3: TGCGCCAGCAGCTCCACGGGAGGGGCCAACGTCCTGACTTTC. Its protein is CASSSTGGANVLTF.